These 5 T cell receptor beta chains originate from one sample sequenced in a study of blood T cell repertoires in COVID-19. Only in-frame clones appear in the TCRdb table, and some are missing; sequencing was by immunoSEQ multiplex PCR. The repertoire consists of a few hundred thousand clones, with around 81% occurring once and the leading ten covering about a sixth. Sequenced material: peripheral blood. Every receptor here comes from a person aged 65-85 years with COVID-19, enrolled during active disease.

The chain's CDR3 is CASRERARANEKLFF. Here the CDR3 DNA reads TGTGCCAGCAGGGAGAGGGCGCGTGCTAATGAAAAACTGTTTTTT. The V gene is TRBV2, the J gene TRBJ1-4; D unclear. Between the trimmed V and J ends, which lost 6 bases and 3 bases, there was a span of 14 bases. The CDR3 contains 15 residues. Germline V gene lookup returns CDR1 SNHLY and CDR2 FYNNEI.

V usage is TRBV12-3 or TRBV12-4 and J usage is TRBJ2-2; D may be TRBD1 (6 bases). The CDR3 runs 12 residues. Deletions cut 7 bases from V and 12 bases from J, with 15 bases between. The CDR3 coding sequence is TGTGCCAGCACCCGCTCGGACAGACAGCTGTTTTTT. Amino acids: CASTRSDRQLFF.

The CDR3 protein is CASSLASGASYEQYF. CDR3 in DNA: TGCGCCAGCAGCTTGGCCTCAGGGGCCTCCTACGAGCAGTACTTC. The genes are TRBV5-1 and TRBJ2-7, with a weak D call TRBD1 (6 bases). This CDR3 is 15 amino acids long. In germline, CDR1 is SGHRS, CDR2 YFSETQ. Between the trimmed V and J ends, which lost 0 bases and 0 bases, there was a span of 10 bases.

V usage is TRBV7-3 and J usage is TRBJ2-3; TRBD2 aligns across 12 bases. Germline CDR1 is SGHTA and CDR2 is FQGTGA. The V segment lost 5 bases and the J segment 4 bases; nucleotides outside the gene matches: 7. The CDR3 sequence is 16 residues long. This chain's CDR3 is CASSDSSGGASDTQYF. In DNA form, the CDR3 reads TGTGCCAGCAGCGATTCTAGCGGGGGGGCTTCAGATACGCAGTATTTT.

The chain has TRBV19 and TRBJ1-1; tentative D call: TRBD1 (5 bases). The germline CDR1 and CDR2 sequences are LNHDA and SQIVND (reference sequence). V was pared by 3 bases and J by 1 base, with 12 bases between. The CDR3 runs to 15 residues. CDR3 coding DNA: TGTGCCAGTAGTATCGGGACTATGAGGAACACTGAAGCTTTCTTT. This codes for CASSIGTMRNTEAFF.